The rows below give T cell receptor beta chains drawn from one sample of a study of siplizumab effects on memory and regulatory T cells. The data were produced by immunoSEQ multiplex PCR, yet TCRdb's version contains in-frame clones alone and is incomplete. The sample contains approximately 50,000 clones, roughly 92% of which appear only once. The sample consisted of CD8+ T cells sorted from blood. Receptors originate from a human donor in good health. CDR3s include the opening cysteine and the closing phenylalanine or tryptophan. A D gene is named only where the DNA matches it firmly. Rows give clone size only sometimes, using once, few, many, or a class for an expanded clone.

v_call	d_call	j_call	clone_size	cdr3_aa	cdr3_nt
TRBV19	NA	TRBJ1-5	NA	CASSIDPGGNQPQHF	TGTGCCAGTAGTATAGACCCAGGTGGCAATCAGCCCCAGCATTTT
TRBV7-8	NA	TRBJ2-7	NA	CASSLAAAYEQYF	TGTGCCAGCAGCTTGGCGGCAGCGTACGAGCAGTACTTC
TRBV7-2	NA	TRBJ2-7	NA	CASTKFGRDEQYF	TGTGCCAGCACTAAATTTGGGAGAGACGAGCAGTACTTC
TRBV4-1	NA	TRBJ2-2	NA	CASSQDSRGGPTGELFF	TGCGCCAGCAGCCAAGATAGTCGAGGGGGTCCCACCGGGGAGCTGTTTTTT
TRBV10-3	TRBD2	TRBJ2-7	NA	CAISGPQGRVGDEQYF	TGTGCCATCAGTGGACCACAAGGGAGGGTGGGGGACGAGCAGTACTTC
TRBV11-1	NA	TRBJ1-2	NA	CASSLASWDGYTF	TGTGCCAGCAGCTTAGCTTCTTGGGATGGCTACACCTTC
TRBV27	NA	TRBJ2-1	NA	CASSFTRVPYNEQFF	TGTGCCAGCAGCTTCACAAGGGTGCCCTACAATGAGCAGTTCTTC
TRBV9	NA	TRBJ2-5	NA	CASSVAGVGETQYF	TGTGCCAGCAGCGTAGCGGGGGTGGGGGAGACCCAGTACTTC
TRBV28	NA	TRBJ2-2	NA	CASSPTVQTGELFF	TGTGCCAGCAGTCCGACCGTACAGACCGGGGAGCTGTTTTTT
TRBV7-8	NA	TRBJ2-7	few	CASSSETPTYEQYF	TGTGCCAGCAGCTCGGAGACCCCGACCTACGAGCAGTACTTC
TRBV13	NA	TRBJ2-2	NA	CASSLFGFTGELFF	TGTGCCAGCAGCTTATTCGGTTTCACCGGGGAGCTGTTTTTT
TRBV12-5	TRBD1	TRBJ2-7	NA	CASGLVLGTDIYEQYF	TGTGCTAGTGGTTTGGTACTCGGGACAGACATCTACGAGCAGTACTTC
TRBV11-3	NA	TRBJ2-1	NA	CASSAFMGSSGIVNEQFF	TGTGCCAGCAGCGCCTTTATGGGGTCGTCAGGGATTGTCAATGAGCAGTTCTTC
TRBV2	NA	TRBJ2-3	NA	CASSKRSSTDTQYF	TGTGCCAGCAGCAAACGATCCTCCACAGATACGCAGTATTTT
TRBV5-8	NA	TRBJ2-1	NA	CASSLIDPSGAVSYNEQFF	TGTGCCAGCAGCCTTATCGACCCCTCGGGCGCGGTATCCTACAATGAGCAGTTCTTC
TRBV5-6	TRBD2	TRBJ2-5	NA	CASSSLREGLFRETQYF	TGTGCCAGCAGCTCATTACGGGAGGGCCTCTTTAGAGAGACCCAGTACTTC
TRBV7-9	TRBD2	TRBJ2-7	NA	CASSSREGRGVEQYF	TGTGCCAGCAGCTCCCGGGAGGGGCGGGGAGTCGAGCAGTACTTC
TRBV27	TRBD1	TRBJ2-7	NA	CASSQGRGTTYEQYF	TGTGCCAGCAGCCAAGGCAGGGGGACCACCTACGAGCAGTACTTC
TRBV4-1	NA	TRBJ2-1	NA	CASSHDIAKWQFF	TGCGCCAGCAGCCACGACATAGCTAAGTGGCAGTTCTTC
TRBV6-4	TRBD2	TRBJ2-1	NA	CASSEGLAGDNEQFF	TGTGCCAGCAGTGAAGGACTAGCGGGAGACAATGAGCAGTTCTTC
TRBV9	TRBD1	TRBJ1-2	NA	CASSAPATGDYGYTF	TGTGCCAGCAGCGCTCCAGCGACAGGGGACTATGGCTACACCTTC
TRBV6-1	NA	TRBJ1-5	NA	CASSDTTVYNQPQHF	TGTGCCAGCAGTGATACTACGGTTTACAATCAGCCCCAGCATTTT
TRBV6-6	NA	TRBJ2-7	NA	CASSYEGKTSYEQYF	TGTGCCAGCAGTTACGAGGGGAAAACCTCCTACGAGCAGTACTTC
TRBV6-6	TRBD1	TRBJ2-7	NA	CASSQNRGLDEQYF	TGTGCCAGCAGTCAAAACAGGGGGCTGGACGAGCAGTACTTC
TRBV2	NA	TRBJ2-1	NA	CASSDRGKSSYNEQFF	TGTGCCAGCAGTGACCGCGGGAAGAGCTCCTACAATGAGCAGTTCTTC
TRBV2	TRBD2	TRBJ2-1	NA	CASSAGLAEFF	TGTGCCAGCAGTGCGGGACTAGCGGAGTTCTTC
TRBV28	NA	TRBJ1-5	NA	CASSSVNSNQPQHF	TGTGCCAGCAGTAGCGTGAATAGCAATCAGCCCCAGCATTTT
TRBV14	NA	TRBJ1-4	once	CASSHYKNGKKLFF	TGTGCCAGCAGCCACTATAAAAACGGAAAAAAACTGTTTTTT
TRBV5-6	TRBD2	TRBJ2-1	NA	CASSILTSGYNEQFF	TGTGCCAGCAGCATACTGACTAGCGGTTACAATGAGCAGTTCTTC
TRBV7-8	NA	TRBJ2-2	NA	CASSLFGSGELFF	TGTGCCAGCAGCTTATTTGGGTCCGGGGAGCTGTTTTTT
TRBV12-5	NA	TRBJ1-5	NA	CASGWNQPQHF	TGTGCTAGTGGTTGGAATCAGCCCCAGCATTTT
TRBV27	NA	TRBJ1-1	NA	CASSLHSRGTEAFF	TGTGCCAGCAGTTTACATTCCCGAGGCACTGAAGCTTTCTTT
TRBV5-6	NA	TRBJ2-7	once	CASSQRNYEQYF	TGTGCCAGCAGCCAAAGAAACTACGAGCAGTACTTC
TRBV5-4	NA	TRBJ2-5	NA	CASSSRGTPYQETQYF	TGTGCCAGCAGCTCACGGGGAACACCTTACCAAGAGACCCAGTACTTC
TRBV5-6	TRBD2	TRBJ2-1	NA	CASSPGLAVKNEQFF	TGTGCCAGCAGCCCCGGACTAGCGGTGAAAAATGAGCAGTTCTTC
TRBV5-1	NA	TRBJ2-1	NA	CASSLLDGPYNEQFF	TGCGCCAGCAGCTTGTTGGACGGACCCTACAATGAGCAGTTCTTC
TRBV7-9	NA	TRBJ1-3	NA	CASRTLPGQGIHSGNTIYF	TGTGCCAGCAGGACTTTGCCGGGGCAGGGTATCCACTCTGGAAACACCATATATTTT
TRBV30	TRBD1	TRBJ2-7	NA	CAGDRGRYEQYF	TGTGCCGGGGACAGGGGACGGTACGAGCAGTACTTC
TRBV7-6	NA	TRBJ2-1	NA	CASSLGPTSNEQFF	TGTGCCAGCAGCTTGGGACCTACCAGCAATGAGCAGTTCTTC
TRBV5-1	TRBD1	TRBJ2-6	NA	CASSFFDRETSGANVLTF	TGCGCCAGCAGCTTTTTTGACAGGGAAACTTCTGGGGCCAACGTCCTGACTTTC
TRBV11-2	NA	TRBJ2-3	NA	CASSLDRPGLVYTQYF	TGTGCCAGCAGCTTAGATCGGCCAGGACTTGTGTATACGCAGTATTTT
TRBV7-9	NA	TRBJ1-4	few	CASSPSRGDLLF	TGTGCCAGCAGCCCCTCGAGGGGGGATTTACTTTTT
TRBV7-8	TRBD2	TRBJ2-7	NA	CASSLGGRGLAGDEQYF	TGTGCCAGCAGCTTAGGGGGGCGGGGACTAGCGGGAGACGAGCAGTACTTC
TRBV9	NA	TRBJ1-6	NA	CASSGGAGIHLHF	TGTGCCAGCAGCGGGGGAGCAGGGATTCACCTCCACTTT
TRBV7-3	TRBD1	TRBJ2-5	NA	CASSEGTGGFQETQYF	TGTGCCAGCAGCGAAGGGACAGGGGGCTTTCAAGAGACCCAGTACTTC
TRBV4-1	NA	TRBJ2-3	NA	CASSQEHSTDTQYF	TGCGCCAGCAGCCAAGAGCATAGCACAGATACGCAGTATTTT
TRBV13	NA	TRBJ2-7	NA	CASSLASQSTYEQYF	TGTGCCAGCAGCTTAGCTTCCCAATCAACCTACGAGCAGTACTTC
TRBV27	TRBD1	TRBJ1-1	NA	CASSKQTGMNTEAFF	TGTGCCAGCAGTAAACAGACAGGGATGAACACTGAAGCTTTCTTT
TRBV11-2	NA	TRBJ2-5	NA	CASSLGDILRGQETQYF	TGTGCCAGCAGCTTAGGGGATATTCTGCGTGGACAAGAGACCCAGTACTTC
TRBV9	NA	TRBJ1-2	NA	CASSVGTETSYGYTF	TGTGCCAGCAGCGTAGGGACGGAGACAAGCTATGGCTACACCTTC
TRBV27	TRBD2	TRBJ2-7	NA	CASKHGAGAYEQYF	TGTGCCAGCAAGCACGGCGCGGGAGCCTACGAGCAGTACTTC
TRBV5-1	NA	TRBJ2-1	NA	CASTSDYNEQFF	TGCGCCAGCACCTCAGACTACAATGAGCAGTTCTTC
TRBV12-1	NA	TRBJ2-1	NA	CASSFPWVARKQFF	TGTGCCAGCAGCTTTCCGTGGGTTGCTAGAAAGCAGTTCTTC
TRBV7-9	NA	TRBJ1-2	NA	CASTRGGVDYTF	TGTGCCAGCACTCGGGGGGGAGTTGACTACACCTTC
TRBV7-6	NA	TRBJ1-3	NA	CASRGDPGNTIYF	TGTGCCAGCAGGGGGGATCCTGGAAACACCATATATTTT